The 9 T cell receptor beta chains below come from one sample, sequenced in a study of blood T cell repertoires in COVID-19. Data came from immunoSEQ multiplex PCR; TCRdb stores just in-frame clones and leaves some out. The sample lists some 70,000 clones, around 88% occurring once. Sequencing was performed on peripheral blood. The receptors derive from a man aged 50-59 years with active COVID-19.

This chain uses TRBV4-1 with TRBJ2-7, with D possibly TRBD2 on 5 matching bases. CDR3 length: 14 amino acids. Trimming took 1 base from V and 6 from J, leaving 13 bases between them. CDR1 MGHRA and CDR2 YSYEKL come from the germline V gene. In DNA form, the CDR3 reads TGCGCCAGCAGCCAAGTCCGGGCCGGGATCGAGCAGTACTTC. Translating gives CASSQVRAGIEQYF.

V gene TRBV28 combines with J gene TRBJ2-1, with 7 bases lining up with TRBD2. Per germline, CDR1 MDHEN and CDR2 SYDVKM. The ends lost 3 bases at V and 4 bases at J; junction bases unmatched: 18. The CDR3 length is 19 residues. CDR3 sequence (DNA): TGTGCCAGCAGTTTGGCCCTGGCCCTGGGTAGCGGGCCATACAATGAGCAGTTCTTC. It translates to CASSLALALGSGPYNEQFF.

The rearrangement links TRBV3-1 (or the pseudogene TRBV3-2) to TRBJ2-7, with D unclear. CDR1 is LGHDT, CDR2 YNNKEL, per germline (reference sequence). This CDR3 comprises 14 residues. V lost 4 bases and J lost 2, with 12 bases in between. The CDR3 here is CASSPTRPPYEQYF. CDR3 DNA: TGTGCCAGCAGCCCCACCAGGCCCCCCTACGAGCAGTACTTC.

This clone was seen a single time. The CDR3 nucleotides read TGTGCCAGCAGCCCCGGACAGGGTCCCTATCAGCCCCAGCATTTT. Protein sequence: CASSPGQGPYQPQHF. The V and J genes are TRBV7-6 and TRBJ1-5, with TRBD1 matching over 8 bases. In germline, CDR1 is SGHVS, CDR2 FNYEAQ. CDR3 size: 15 residues. V was pared by 5 bases and J by 5 bases, with 8 bases of the junction left unmatched.

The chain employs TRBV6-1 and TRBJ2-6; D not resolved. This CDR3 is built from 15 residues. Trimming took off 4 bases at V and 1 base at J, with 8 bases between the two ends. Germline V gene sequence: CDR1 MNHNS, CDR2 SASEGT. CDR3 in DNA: TGTGCCAGCAGTGGAGCTAAATCTGGGGCCAACGTCCTGACTTTC. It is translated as CASSGAKSGANVLTF.

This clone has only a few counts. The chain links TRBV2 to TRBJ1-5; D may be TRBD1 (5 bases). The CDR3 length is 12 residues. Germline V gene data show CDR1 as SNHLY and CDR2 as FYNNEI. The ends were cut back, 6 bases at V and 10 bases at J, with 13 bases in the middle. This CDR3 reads CASRVVQAPQHF. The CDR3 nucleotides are TGTGCCAGCAGAGTCGTACAGGCCCCCCAGCATTTT. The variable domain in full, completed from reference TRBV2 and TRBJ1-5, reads EPEVTQTPSHQVTQMGQEVILRCVPISNHLYFYWYRQILGQKVEFLVSFYNNEISEKSEIFDDQFSVERPDGSNFTLKIRSTKLEDSAMYFCASRVVQAPQHFGDGTRLSIL.

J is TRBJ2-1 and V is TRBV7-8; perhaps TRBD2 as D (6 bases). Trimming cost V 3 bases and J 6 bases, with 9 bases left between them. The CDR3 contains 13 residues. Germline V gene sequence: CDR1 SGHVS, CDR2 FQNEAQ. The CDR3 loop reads CASSLAGLNEQFF. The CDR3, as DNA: TGTGCCAGCAGCTTGGCGGGACTCAATGAGCAGTTCTTC.

CDR3 protein: CASSQEASITDTQYF. CDR3 in DNA: TGTGCCAGCAGCCAAGAAGCTAGCATCACAGATACGCAGTATTTT. The chain combines TRBV28 with TRBJ2-3; a weak D match, TRBD2 (5 bases). V was shortened by 6 bases and J by 2 bases, with 15 bases between the two germline ends. There are 15 residues in the CDR3. CDR1 and CDR2 (germline): MDHEN, SYDVKM.

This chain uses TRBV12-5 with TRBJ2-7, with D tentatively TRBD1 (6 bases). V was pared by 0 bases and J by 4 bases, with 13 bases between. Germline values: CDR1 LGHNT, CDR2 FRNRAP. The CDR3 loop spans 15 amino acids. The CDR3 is CASGLVQGRRYEQYF. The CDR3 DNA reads TGTGCTAGTGGTTTGGTACAGGGTAGGAGGTACGAGCAGTACTTC.